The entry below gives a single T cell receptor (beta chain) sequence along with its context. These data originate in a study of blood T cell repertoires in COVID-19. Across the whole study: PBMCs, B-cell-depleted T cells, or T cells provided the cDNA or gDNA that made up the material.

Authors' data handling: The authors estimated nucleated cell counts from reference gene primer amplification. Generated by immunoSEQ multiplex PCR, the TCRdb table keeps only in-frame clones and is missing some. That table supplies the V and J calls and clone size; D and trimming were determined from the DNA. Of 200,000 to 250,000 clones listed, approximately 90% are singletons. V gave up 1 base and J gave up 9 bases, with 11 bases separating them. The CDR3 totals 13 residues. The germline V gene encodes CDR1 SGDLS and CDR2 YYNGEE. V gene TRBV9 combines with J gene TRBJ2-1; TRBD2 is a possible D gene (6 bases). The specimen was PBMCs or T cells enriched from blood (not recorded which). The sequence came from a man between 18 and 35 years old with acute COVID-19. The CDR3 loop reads CASSVNPGLEQFF. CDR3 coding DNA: TGTGCCAGCAGCGTAAATCCGGGACTTGAGCAGTTCTTC. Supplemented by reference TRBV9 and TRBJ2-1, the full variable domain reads DSGVTQTPKHLITATGQRVTLRCSPRSGDLSVYWYQQSLDQGLQFLIQYYNGEERAKGNILERFSAQQFPDLHSELNLSSLELGDSALYFCASSVNPGLEQFFGPGTRLTVL.